The clone carrying this TCR beta chain was seen ten or more times. This CDR3 has 14 residues. Trimming removed 0 bases from V and 6 bases from J, with 12 bases in between. Germline lookup yields CDR1 LNHNV and CDR2 YYDKDF (reference sequence). The sample is drawn from a study of T-cell reconstitution after alpha-beta-depleted transplantation in children. Unique molecular identifiers were incorporated when the TCRbeta library was constructed. Each CDR3 protein is one row after TCRdb ran MiXCR on the PCR reads. The table shows hundreds of thousands of distinct CDR3 sequences, with 16% occurring only once.

This chain joins TRBV15 and TRBJ2-7, with D possibly being TRBD2 (5 bases). This material consisted of PBMCs from the stem cell graft donor, taken from the stem cell graft. The sequence came from a human donor who donated a stem cell graft to a child with acute myeloid leukemia. The CDR3 protein is CATSRDRGQSEQYF. In DNA, the CDR3 is TGTGCCACCAGCAGAGATCGAGGGCAATCCGAGCAGTACTTC.